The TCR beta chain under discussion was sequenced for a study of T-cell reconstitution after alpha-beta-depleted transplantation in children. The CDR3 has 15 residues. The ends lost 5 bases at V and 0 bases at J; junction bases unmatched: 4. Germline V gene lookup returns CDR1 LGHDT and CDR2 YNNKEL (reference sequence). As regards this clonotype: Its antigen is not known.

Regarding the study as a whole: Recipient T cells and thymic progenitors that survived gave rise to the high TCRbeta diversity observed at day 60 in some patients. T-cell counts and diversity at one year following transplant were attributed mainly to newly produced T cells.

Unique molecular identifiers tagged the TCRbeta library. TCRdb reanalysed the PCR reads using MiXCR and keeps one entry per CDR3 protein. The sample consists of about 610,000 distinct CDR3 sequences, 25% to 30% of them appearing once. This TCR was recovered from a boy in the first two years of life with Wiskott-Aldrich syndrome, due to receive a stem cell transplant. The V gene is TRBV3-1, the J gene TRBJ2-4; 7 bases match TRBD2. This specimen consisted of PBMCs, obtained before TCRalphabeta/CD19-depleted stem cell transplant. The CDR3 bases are TGTGCCAGCAGCATGAGCGGGACAGCCAAAAACATTCAGTACTTC. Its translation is CASSMSGTAKNIQYF.